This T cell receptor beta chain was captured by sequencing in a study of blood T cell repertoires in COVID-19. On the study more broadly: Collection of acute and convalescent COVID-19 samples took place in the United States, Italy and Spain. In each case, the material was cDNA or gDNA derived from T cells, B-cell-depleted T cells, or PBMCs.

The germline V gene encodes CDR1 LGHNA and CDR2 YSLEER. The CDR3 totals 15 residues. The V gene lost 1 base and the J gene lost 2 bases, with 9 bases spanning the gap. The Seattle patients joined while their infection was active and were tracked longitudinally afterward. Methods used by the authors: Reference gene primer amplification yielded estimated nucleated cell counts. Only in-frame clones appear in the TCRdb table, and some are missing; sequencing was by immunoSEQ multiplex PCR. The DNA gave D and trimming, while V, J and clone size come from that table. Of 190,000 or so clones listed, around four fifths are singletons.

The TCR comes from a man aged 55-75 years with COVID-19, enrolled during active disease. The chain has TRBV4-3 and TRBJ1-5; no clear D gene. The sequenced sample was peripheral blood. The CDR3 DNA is TGCGCCAGCAGCCAAGCTTGGGAGGGCAATCAGCCCCAGCATTTT. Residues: CASSQAWEGNQPQHF.